This TCR beta chain was observed in a study of T cell repertoires in ileal Crohn's disease. Libraries were prepared by immunoSEQ multiplex PCR; TCRdb keeps only in-frame clonotypes and omits some of them. The table lists about 13,000 clones, 60% to 80% of them singletons, with about 8.6% in the top ten. Specified time point: neoterminal ileum biopsy at postoperative endoscopy, about 6 months after surgery. Overall study findings and caveats: Sorted CD8 T cells held more high-frequency clones than CD4. Endoscopy was done a median around 6.4 months after surgery. Every patient over 26.8% clonality showed endoscopic recurrence.

This clone has only a few counts. Its antigen remains unknown. The specimen sequenced was ileal tissue. This clonotype was sampled from an adult with Crohn's disease.

CDR3 bases: TGCGCCAGCAGCTTGGACCCAGGCCCCACAGATACGCAGTATTTT. Residues: CASSLDPGPTDTQYF. V gene TRBV5-1 combines with J gene TRBJ2-3; D unclear. V lost 0 bases and J 2 bases, leaving 10 bases between the germline ends. Germline V lookup: CDR1 SGHRS, CDR2 YFSETQ. The CDR3 covers 15 residues.